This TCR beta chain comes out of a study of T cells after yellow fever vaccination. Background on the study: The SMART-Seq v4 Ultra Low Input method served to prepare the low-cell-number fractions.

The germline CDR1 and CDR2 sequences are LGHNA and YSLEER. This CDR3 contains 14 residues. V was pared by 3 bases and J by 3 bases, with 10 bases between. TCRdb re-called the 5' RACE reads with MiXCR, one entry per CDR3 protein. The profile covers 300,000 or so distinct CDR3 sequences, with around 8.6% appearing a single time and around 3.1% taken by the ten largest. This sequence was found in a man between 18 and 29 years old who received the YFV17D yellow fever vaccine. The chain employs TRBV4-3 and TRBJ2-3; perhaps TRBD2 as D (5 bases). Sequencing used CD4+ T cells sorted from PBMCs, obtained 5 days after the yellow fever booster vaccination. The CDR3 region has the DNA TGCGCCAGCAGCCAGGGTCGGGGAACAGATACGCAGTATTTT. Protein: CASSQGRGTDTQYF.